This T cell receptor beta chain was observed in a study of blood T cell repertoires in COVID-19. Background on the study: Sample material is recorded as cDNA or gDNA derived from T cells, B-cell-depleted T cells, or PBMCs.

Data came from immunoSEQ multiplex PCR; TCRdb stores just in-frame clones and leaves some out. Of about 260,000 clones in the sample, roughly 84% were seen once. Trimming removed 10 bases from V and 3 bases from J; junction bases left unmatched: 6. The CDR3 has 12 amino acids. Germline V gene data show CDR1 as WSHSY and CDR2 as SAAADI. The receptor was derived from a man aged 55 to 70 with acute or convalescent COVID-19. The chain combines TRBV10-2 with TRBJ2-7; 7 nucleotides line up with TRBD1. The material sequenced was peripheral blood. The CDR3 loop reads CATTGTDYEQYF. As DNA, the CDR3 is TGCGCCACGACCGGGACAGACTACGAGCAGTACTTC.